This record looks at one TCR beta chain sequence and its context. This specimen belongs to a study of blood T cell repertoires in COVID-19. Study-level background: From the United States, Italy and Spain came samples of acute and convalescent COVID-19. The cDNA or gDNA used as material had been derived from T cells, B-cell-depleted T cells, or PBMCs.

Original handling: The assay estimated nucleated cells by amplifying reference gene primers. Method: immunoSEQ multiplex PCR; TCRdb's copy keeps in-frame clones and lacks some. V, J and clone size are those of that table, while D and trimming were read from the DNA. The sample holds 250,000 or so clones, roughly 84% seen once. CDR1 and CDR2 from the germline V gene are KGHSH and LQKENI. V lost 5 bases to trimming and J lost 1 base, with 11 bases between them. CDR3 size: 14 residues. V usage is TRBV18 and J usage is TRBJ1-1; D is ambiguous. This TCR was recovered from a woman aged 40 to 49 who had recovered from COVID-19. Sample: peripheral blood. CDR3 amino acids: CASSGTGENTEAFF. The DNA for the CDR3 is TGTGCCAGCTCAGGAACCGGGGAGAACACTGAAGCTTTCTTT.